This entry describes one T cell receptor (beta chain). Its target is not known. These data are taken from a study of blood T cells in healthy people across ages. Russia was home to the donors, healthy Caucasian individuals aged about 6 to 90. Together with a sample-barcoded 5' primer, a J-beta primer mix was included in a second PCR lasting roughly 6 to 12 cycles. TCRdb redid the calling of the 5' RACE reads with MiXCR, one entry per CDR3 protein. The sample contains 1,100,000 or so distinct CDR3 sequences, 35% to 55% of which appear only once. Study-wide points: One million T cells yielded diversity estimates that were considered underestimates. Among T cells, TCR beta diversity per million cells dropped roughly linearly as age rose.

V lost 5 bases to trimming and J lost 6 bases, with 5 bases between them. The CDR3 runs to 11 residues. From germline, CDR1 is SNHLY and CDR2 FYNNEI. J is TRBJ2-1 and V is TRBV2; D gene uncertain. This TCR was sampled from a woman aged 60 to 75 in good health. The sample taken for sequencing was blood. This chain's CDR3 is CASSIFNEQFF. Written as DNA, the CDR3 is TGTGCCAGCAGTATATTCAATGAGCAGTTCTTC.